A single T cell receptor beta chain is shown here with its context. The data were taken from a study of spatial heterogeneity in lung cancer. At the level of the study: Sequences of the beta chain were consistently detected in greater numbers than alpha-chain sequences.

Time point: sample taken at primary tumor resection. Unsorted whole RNA samples from tumor, nontumor lung or frozen PBMC were sequenced. Untreated early-stage non-small cell lung cancer patients, around 70 in total, were the donors. The CDR3 length is 15 residues. Germline trimming cut 7 bases from V and 4 bases from J; bases unmatched to any gene: 9. Germline V lookup: CDR1 MNHEY, CDR2 SVGAGI. TCRdb re-derived calls from the 5' RACE reads in MiXCR, one entry per CDR3 protein. The data contain roughly 39,000 distinct CDR3 sequences, under 6.5% of them singletons. The sequencing here drew on PBMCs, taken at surgery. The V gene is TRBV6-5, the J gene TRBJ1-5; 8 bases are shared with TRBD1. This sequence was found in a male donor with early-stage non-small cell lung cancer. The CDR3 sequence: CASKTGVWGNQPQHF. CDR3 DNA sequence: TGTGCCAGCAAGACAGGGGTATGGGGGAATCAGCCCCAGCATTTT.